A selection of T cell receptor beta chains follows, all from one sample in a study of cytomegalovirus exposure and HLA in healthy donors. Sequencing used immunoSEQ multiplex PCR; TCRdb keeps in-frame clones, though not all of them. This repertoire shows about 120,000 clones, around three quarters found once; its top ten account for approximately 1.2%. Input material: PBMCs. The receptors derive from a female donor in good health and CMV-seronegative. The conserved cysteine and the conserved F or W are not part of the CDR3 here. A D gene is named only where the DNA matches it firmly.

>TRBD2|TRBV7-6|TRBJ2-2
ASSRITSGGNTGELF
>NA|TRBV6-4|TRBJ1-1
ASRQNWNTEAF
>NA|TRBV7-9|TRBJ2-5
SSSFGRGGGFQETQY
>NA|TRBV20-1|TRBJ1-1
SARGGVEAF
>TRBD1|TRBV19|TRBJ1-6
ASQRTGYSPLH
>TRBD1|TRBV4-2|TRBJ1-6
ASSQGTGNSPLH
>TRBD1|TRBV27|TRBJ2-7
ASSNGQAQY
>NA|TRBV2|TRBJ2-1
ASTLRVGAQHEQF
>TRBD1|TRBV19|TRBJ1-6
ASTQQGSWHSPLH
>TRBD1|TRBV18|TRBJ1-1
ASSPQGADTEAF
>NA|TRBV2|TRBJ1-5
ASSDLTANQPQH
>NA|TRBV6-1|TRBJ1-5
ASGGGEYQPQH
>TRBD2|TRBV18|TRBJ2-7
ASSATSGDGYEQY
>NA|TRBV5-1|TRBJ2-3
ASSSVLLTDTQY
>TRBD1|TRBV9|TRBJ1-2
ASSVGQGGYGYT
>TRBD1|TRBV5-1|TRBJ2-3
ASSLGGQGPDTQY
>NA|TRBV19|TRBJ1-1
ASSVLNTEAF
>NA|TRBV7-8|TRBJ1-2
ASSLGTVYGYT
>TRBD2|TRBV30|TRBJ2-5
AWRGGTSGRTVETQY
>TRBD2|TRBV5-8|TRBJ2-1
ASSARDSVAGGSNEQF
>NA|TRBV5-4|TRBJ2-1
ASSPWQPRLRLSRNEQF
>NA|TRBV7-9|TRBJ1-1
SVRQGYTEAF
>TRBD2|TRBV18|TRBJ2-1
ASSPLLAGGNEQF
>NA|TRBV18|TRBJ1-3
ASSPQAGSGNTIY
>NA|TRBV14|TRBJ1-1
ASSWASAEAF
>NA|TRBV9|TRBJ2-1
ASSARLGREQF
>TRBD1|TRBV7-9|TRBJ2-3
ASSWDRPRTDTQY
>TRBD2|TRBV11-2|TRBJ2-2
ASSFSTSATGELF
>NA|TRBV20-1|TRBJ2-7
SASDSLEQY
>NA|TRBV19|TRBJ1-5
ASQDSGGTSNQPQH
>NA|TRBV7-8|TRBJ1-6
ASSRNSGANSPLH
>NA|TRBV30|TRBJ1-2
AWSNRNYGYT
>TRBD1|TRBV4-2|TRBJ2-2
ASSLLRGRQGGELF
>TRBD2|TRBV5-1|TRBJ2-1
ASSGTSGRDTTSYNEQF
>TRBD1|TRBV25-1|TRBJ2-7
ASSEGQSFSYEQY
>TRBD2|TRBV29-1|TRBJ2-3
SVEGLAGGPGTDTQY
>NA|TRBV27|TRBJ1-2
ASSLGGAYRGYT
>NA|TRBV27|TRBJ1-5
ASSLRTANQPQH
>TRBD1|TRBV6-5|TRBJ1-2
ASSRTGVGYT
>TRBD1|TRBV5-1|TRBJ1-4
ASSTGTGTTNEKLF
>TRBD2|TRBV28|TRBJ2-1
ASSLAGGPRNEQF
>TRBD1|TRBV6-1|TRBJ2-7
ASQTGVLPAYEQY
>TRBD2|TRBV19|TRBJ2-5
ASSIWGGETQY
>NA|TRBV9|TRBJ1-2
ASSVRSGAYYGYT
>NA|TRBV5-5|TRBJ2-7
ASSLDSGVEQY
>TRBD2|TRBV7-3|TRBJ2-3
ASSYSASGADTQY
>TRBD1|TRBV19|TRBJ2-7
ASSIAGTAYEQY
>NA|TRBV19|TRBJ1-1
ASSYGQLNTEAF
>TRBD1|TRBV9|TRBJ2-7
ASSVTGTGLHEQY
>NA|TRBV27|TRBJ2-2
ATSQGSAGELF